This TCR beta chain was found in a study of cytomegalovirus exposure and HLA in healthy donors. Study information: Unique TCRs from HLA-typed donors, 70 million to 85 million of them, were held in an early data release.

Germline V gene lookup returns CDR1 ENHRY and CDR2 SYGVKD. This CDR3 comprises 13 residues. The J segment lost 4 bases and the V segment lost 10 bases, leaving 4 bases of the junction unmatched. PCR was performed using 60 Vbeta and 13 Jbeta primers. Data came from immunoSEQ multiplex PCR; TCRdb stores just in-frame clones and leaves some out. This sample yields some 150,000 clones, of which 82% are seen a single time; around 6.6% belongs to the top ten. The chain is built from TRBV10-3 and TRBJ2-7; 13 bases map to TRBD2. The sample taken for sequencing was PBMCs. This sequence was found in a woman between 45 and 60 years old in good health and CMV-seropositive. CDR3 amino acids: CASTSGGVYEQYF. CDR3 in DNA: TGTGCCAGCACTAGCGGGGGGGTTTACGAGCAGTACTTC.